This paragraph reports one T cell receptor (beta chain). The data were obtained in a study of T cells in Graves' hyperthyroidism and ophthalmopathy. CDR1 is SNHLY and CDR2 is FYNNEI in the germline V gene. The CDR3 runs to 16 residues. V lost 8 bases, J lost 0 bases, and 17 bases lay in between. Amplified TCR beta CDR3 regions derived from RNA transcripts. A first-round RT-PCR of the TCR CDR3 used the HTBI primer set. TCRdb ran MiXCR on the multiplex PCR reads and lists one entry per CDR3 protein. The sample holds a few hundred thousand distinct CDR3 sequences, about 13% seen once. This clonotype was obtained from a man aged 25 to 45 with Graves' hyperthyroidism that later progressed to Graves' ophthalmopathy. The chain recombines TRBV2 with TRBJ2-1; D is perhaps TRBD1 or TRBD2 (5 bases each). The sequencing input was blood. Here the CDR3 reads CASGTTRSGSYNEQFF. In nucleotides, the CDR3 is TGTGCCAGCGGGACGACCAGGTCAGGCTCCTACAATGAGCAGTTCTTC.